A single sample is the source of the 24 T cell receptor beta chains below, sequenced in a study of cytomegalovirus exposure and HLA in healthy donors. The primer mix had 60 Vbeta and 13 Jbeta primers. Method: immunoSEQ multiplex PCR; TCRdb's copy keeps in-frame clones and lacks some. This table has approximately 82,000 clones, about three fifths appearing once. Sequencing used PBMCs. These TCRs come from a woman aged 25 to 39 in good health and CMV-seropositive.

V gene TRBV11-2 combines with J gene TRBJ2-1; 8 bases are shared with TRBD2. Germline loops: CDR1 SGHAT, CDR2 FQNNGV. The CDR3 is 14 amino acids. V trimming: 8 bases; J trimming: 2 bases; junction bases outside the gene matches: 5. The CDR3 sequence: CASRSGGTYNEQFF. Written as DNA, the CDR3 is TGTGCCAGCCGAAGCGGGGGAACCTACAATGAGCAGTTCTTC.

CDR3 loop: CASSRTGPYEQYF. Written as DNA, the CDR3 is TGCGCCAGCAGCCGGACAGGGCCCTACGAGCAGTACTTC. The gene calls are TRBV5-1 and TRBJ2-7; 8 nucleotides line up with TRBD1. The germline CDR1 and CDR2 sequences are SGHRS and YFSETQ. This CDR3 spans 13 amino acids. The V gene end was trimmed by 4 bases and the J gene end by 2 bases; junction bases not matched to a gene: 2.

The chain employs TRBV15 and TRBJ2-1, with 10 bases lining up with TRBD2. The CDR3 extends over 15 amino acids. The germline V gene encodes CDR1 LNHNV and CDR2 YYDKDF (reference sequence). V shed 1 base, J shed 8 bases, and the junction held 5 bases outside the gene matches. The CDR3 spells CATSRASSGGYEQFF. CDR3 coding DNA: TGTGCCACCAGCAGAGCGTCTAGCGGGGGCTATGAGCAGTTCTTC.

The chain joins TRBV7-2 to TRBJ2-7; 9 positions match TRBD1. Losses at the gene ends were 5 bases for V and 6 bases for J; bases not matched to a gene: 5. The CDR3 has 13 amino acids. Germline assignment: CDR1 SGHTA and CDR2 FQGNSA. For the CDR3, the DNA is TGTGCCAGCAGCCGGGACAGGGTCTTCGAGCAGTACTTC. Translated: CASSRDRVFEQYF.

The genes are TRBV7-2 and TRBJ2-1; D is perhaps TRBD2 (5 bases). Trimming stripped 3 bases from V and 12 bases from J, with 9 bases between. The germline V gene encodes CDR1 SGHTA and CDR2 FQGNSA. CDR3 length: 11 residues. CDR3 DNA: TGTGCCAGCAGCTTTCGGGAAAGGCAGTTCTTC. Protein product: CASSFRERQFF.

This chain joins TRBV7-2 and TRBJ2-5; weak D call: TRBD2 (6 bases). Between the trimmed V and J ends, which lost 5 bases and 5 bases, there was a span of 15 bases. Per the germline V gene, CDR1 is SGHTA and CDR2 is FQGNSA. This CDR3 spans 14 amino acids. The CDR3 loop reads CASSLGGAHETQYF. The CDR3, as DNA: TGTGCCAGCAGCCTTGGCGGGGCCCATGAGACCCAGTACTTC.

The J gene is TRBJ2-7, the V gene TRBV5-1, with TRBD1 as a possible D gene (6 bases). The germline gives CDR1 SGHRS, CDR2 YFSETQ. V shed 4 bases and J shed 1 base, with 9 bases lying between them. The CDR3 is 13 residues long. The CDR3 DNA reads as TGCGCCAGCAGCGGGGGCCCTTCCTACGAGCAGTACTTC. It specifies CASSGGPSYEQYF. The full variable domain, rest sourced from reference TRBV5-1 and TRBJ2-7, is KAGVTQTPRYLIKTRGQQVTLSCSPISGHRSVSWYQQTPGQGLQFLFEYFSETQRNKGNFPGRFSGRQFSNSRSEMNVSTLELGDSALYLCASSGGPSYEQYFGPGTRLTVT.

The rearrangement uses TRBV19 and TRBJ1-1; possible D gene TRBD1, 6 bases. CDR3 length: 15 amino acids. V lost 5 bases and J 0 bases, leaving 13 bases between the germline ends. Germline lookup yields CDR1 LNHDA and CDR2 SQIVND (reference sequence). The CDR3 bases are TGTGCCAGTAGTTTGGGGGCCGTTTTGAACACTGAAGCTTTCTTT. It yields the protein CASSLGAVLNTEAFF.

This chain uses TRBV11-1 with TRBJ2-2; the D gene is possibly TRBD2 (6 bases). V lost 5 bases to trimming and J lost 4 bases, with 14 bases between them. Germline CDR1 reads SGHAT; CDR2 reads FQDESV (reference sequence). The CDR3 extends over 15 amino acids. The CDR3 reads CASSLRDPATGELFF. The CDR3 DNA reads TGTGCCAGCAGCCTGCGGGACCCGGCCACCGGGGAGCTGTTTTTT.

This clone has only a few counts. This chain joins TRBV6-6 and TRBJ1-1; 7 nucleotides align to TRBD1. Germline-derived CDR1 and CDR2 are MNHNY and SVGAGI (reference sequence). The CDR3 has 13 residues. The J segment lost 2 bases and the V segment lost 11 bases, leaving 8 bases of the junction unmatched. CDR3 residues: CAGSRQGNTEAFF. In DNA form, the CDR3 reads TGTGCCGGATCTAGACAGGGCAACACTGAAGCTTTCTTT.

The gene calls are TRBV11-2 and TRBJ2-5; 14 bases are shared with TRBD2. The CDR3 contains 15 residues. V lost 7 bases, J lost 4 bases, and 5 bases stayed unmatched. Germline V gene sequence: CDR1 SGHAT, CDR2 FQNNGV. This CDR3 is CASTTSGGAGETQYF. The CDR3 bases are TGTGCCAGCACGACTAGCGGGGGGGCGGGAGAGACCCAGTACTTC.

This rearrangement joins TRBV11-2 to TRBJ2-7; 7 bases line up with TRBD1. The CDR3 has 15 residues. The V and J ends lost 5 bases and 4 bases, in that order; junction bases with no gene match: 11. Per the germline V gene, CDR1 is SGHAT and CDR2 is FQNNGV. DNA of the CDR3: TGTGCCAGCAGCCTGGCCGGGACAGCCGGGTACGAGCAGTACTTC. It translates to CASSLAGTAGYEQYF.

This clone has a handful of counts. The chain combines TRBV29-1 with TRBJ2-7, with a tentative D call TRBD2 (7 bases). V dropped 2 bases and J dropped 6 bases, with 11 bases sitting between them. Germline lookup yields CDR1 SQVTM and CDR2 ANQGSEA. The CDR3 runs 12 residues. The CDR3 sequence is CSVERGGGEQYF. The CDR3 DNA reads TGCAGCGTTGAACGGGGAGGGGGCGAGCAGTACTTC.

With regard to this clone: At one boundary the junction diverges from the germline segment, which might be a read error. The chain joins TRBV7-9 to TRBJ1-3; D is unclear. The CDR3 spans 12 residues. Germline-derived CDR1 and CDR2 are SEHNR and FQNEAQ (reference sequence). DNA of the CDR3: TGTTCCAGCAGCGAGGTGGGAAACACCATATATTTT. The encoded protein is CSSSEVGNTIYF.

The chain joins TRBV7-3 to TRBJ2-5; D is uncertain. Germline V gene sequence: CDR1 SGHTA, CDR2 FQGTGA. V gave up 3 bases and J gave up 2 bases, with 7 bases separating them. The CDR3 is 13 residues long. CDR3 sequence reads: CASSLGRQETQYF. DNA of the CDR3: TGTGCCAGCAGCTTGGGCAGACAAGAGACCCAGTACTTC. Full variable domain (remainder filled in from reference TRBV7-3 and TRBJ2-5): GAGVSQTPSNKVTEKGKYVELRCDPISGHTALYWYRQSLGQGPEFLIYFQGTGAADDSGLPNDRFFAVRPEGSVSTLKIQRTERGDSAVYLCASSLGRQETQYFGPGTRLLVL.

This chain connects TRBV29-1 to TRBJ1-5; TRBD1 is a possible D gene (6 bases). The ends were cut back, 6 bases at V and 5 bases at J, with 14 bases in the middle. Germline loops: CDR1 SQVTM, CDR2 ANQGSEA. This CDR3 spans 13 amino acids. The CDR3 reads CSVQGGGDQPQHF. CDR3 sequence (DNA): TGCAGCGTCCAAGGGGGGGGAGATCAGCCCCAGCATTTT.

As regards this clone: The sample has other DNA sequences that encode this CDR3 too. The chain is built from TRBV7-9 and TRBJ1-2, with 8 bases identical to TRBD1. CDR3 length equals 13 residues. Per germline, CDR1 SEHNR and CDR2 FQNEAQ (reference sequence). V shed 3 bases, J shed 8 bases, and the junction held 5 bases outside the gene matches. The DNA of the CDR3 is TGTGCCAGCAGCTTGCAGGGGGCGCAGGGCTACACCTTC. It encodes CASSLQGAQGYTF.

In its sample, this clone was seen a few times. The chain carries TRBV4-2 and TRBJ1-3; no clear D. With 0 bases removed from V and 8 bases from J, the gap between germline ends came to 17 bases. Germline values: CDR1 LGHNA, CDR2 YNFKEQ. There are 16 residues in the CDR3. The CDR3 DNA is TGTGCCAGCAGCCAAGATCGGAGGGCGGATAGGGACACCATATATTTT. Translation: CASSQDRRADRDTIYF.

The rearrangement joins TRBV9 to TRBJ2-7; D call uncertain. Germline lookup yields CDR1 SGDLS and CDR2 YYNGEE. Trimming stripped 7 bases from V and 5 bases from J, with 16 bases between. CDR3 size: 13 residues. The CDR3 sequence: CASGAQGTDEQYF. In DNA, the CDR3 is TGTGCCAGCGGAGCCCAAGGTACGGACGAGCAGTACTTC.

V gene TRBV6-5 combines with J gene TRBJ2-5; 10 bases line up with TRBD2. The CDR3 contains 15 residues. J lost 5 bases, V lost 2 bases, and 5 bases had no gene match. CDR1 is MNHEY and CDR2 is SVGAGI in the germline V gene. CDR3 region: CASSYSSGGWETQYF. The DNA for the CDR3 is TGTGCCAGCAGTTACAGTAGCGGGGGGTGGGAGACCCAGTACTTC.

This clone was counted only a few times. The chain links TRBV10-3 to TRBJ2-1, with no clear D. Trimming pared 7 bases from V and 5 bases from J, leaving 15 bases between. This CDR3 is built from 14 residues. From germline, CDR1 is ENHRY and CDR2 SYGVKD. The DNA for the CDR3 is TGTGCCATCACCGGCGTTGGGCTGAACAATGAGCAGTTCTTC. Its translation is CAITGVGLNNEQFF.

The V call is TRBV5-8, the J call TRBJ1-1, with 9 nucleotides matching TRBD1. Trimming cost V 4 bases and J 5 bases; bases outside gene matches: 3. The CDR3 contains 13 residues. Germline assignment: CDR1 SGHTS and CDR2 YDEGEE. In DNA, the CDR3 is TGTGCCAGCAGCATAGACAGGGGGACTGAAGCTTTCTTT. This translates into CASSIDRGTEAFF.

CDR3 protein: CASSLDNRKAFF. The DNA of the CDR3 is TGTGCCAGCAGCTTAGATAACAGAAAAGCTTTCTTT. V usage is TRBV7-2 and J usage is TRBJ1-1; D remains ambiguous. This CDR3 spans 12 amino acids. CDR1 and CDR2 from the germline V gene are SGHTA and FQGNSA. Trimming took off 1 base at V and 9 bases at J, with 9 bases between the two ends.

The CDR3 coding sequence is TGTGCCAGCAGCATCCCGGGTGGGGGCGGGAATGAGCAGTTCTTC. Protein: CASSIPGGGGNEQFF. This rearrangement joins TRBV9 to TRBJ2-1; D is possibly TRBD1 (6 bases). The CDR3 contains 15 residues. CDR1 is SGDLS, CDR2 YYNGEE, per germline. The V end lost 4 bases, the J end lost 7 bases, and 18 bases lay between the germline ends.